This T cell receptor beta chain appears in the sequencing data of a study of cytomegalovirus exposure and HLA in healthy donors. This CDR3 comprises 15 residues. V lost 3 bases to trimming and J lost 2 bases, with 12 bases between them. The V gene's germline CDR1 is SEHNR and CDR2 FQNEAQ (reference sequence). Amplification used 60 Vbeta primers and 13 Jbeta primers. The table came from immunoSEQ multiplex PCR; TCRdb's copy has only in-frame clones and leaves some out. The sample holds 62,000 or so clones, more than 70% seen once. The origin of this receptor is a man between 18 and 35 years old in good health and CMV-seronegative. The chain joins TRBV7-9 to TRBJ2-3; tentative D call: TRBD2 (5 bases). Sequencing was performed on PBMCs. The CDR3 DNA is TGTGCCAGCAGCTTCGAGGGCCACTCCACAGATACGCAGTATTTT. It yields the protein CASSFEGHSTDTQYF.